This paragraph reports one T cell receptor (beta chain). Data came from immunoSEQ multiplex PCR; TCRdb stores just in-frame clones and leaves some out. Of 95,000 to 100,000 clones in the sample, 80% to 90% were seen once. The data are from a study of T cell responses to AZD1222 COVID-19 vaccine. V was cut by 2 bases and J by 0 bases, with 7 bases left in between. The germline V gene encodes CDR1 MNHEY and CDR2 SMNVEV (reference sequence). The CDR3 totals 14 residues. This sequence was found in an adult who received the AZD1222 COVID-19 vaccine. Sequencing was performed on peripheral blood, taken 28 days after the second AZD1222 dose. The J gene is TRBJ1-1, the V gene TRBV27; D possibly corresponds to TRBD1 (5 bases). CDR3 DNA sequence: TGTGCCAGCAGTTTAGGGGGTATGAACACTGAAGCTTTCTTT. The encoded protein is CASSLGGMNTEAFF.